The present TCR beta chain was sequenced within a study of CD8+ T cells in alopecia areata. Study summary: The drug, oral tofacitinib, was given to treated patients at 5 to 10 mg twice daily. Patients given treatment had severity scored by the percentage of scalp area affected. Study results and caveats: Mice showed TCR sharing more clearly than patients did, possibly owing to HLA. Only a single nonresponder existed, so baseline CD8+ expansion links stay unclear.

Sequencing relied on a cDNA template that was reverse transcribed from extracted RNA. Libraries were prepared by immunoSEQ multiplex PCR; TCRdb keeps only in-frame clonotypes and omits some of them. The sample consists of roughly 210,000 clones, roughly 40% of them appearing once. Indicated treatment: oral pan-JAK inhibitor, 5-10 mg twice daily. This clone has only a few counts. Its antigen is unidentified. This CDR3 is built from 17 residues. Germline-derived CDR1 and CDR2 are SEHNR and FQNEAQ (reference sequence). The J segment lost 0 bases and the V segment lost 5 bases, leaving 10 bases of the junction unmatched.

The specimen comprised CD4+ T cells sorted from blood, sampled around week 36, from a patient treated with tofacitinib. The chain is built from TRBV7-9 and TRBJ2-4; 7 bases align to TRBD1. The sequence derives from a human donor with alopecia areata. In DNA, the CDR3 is TGTGCCAGCAGCCATTACAGGGACAGCTCAGCCAAAAACATTCAGTACTTC. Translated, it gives CASSHYRDSSAKNIQYF.